These 32 T cell receptor beta chains share one sample of origin, sequenced in a study of blood T cells in healthy people across ages. The second PCR ran about 6 to 11 cycles with a sample-barcoded 5' primer and J-beta primers. TCRdb redid the calling of the 5' RACE reads with MiXCR, one entry per CDR3 protein. The data contain approximately 800,000 distinct CDR3 sequences, 46% of them singletons. Sequences were obtained from blood. Receptors were obtained from a man older than 75 in good health.

This clonotype turned up a few times. The chain is built from TRBV5-1 and TRBJ2-2, with TRBD1 matching 7 bases. Losses at the gene ends were 4 bases for V and 5 bases for J; bases not matched to a gene: 5. The germline V gene has CDR1 SGHRS and CDR2 YFSETQ. The CDR3 contains 14 residues. CDR3 residues: CASSPRQGTGELFF. The CDR3 DNA reads as TGCGCCAGCAGCCCTAGACAGGGTACCGGGGAGCTGTTTTTT.

The gene calls are TRBV24-1 and TRBJ2-1; D unclear. The CDR3 extends over 17 amino acids. The germline CDR1 and CDR2 sequences are KGHDR and SFDVKD. Trimming stripped 3 bases from V and 0 bases from J, with 14 bases between. The CDR3 DNA reads as TGTGCCACCAGTGATGCCGCCTTCGGTGGCTCCTACAATGAGCAGTTCTTC. Its protein product is CATSDAAFGGSYNEQFF.

The gene calls are TRBV3-1 and TRBJ2-5; D may correspond to TRBD1 or TRBD2 (6 bases each). Trimming cost V 4 bases and J 3 bases, with 21 bases left between them. The CDR3 sequence is 17 residues long. Germline V gene lookup returns CDR1 LGHDT and CDR2 YNNKEL (reference sequence). In nucleotides, the CDR3 is TGTGCCAGCAGCCCCGACCGGGACCGGGGGCGGGAAGAGACCCAGTACTTC. It is translated as CASSPDRDRGREETQYF.

The V call is TRBV12-3 or TRBV12-4, the J call TRBJ1-4; D gene uncertain. The CDR3 sequence is 15 residues long. Trimming pared 3 bases from V and 0 bases from J, leaving 8 bases between. The CDR3 loop is CASSFALATNEKLFF. CDR3 nucleotides: TGTGCCAGCAGTTTTGCACTTGCAACTAATGAAAAACTGTTTTTT.

The chain employs TRBV7-2 and TRBJ2-1; D could derive from TRBD1 or TRBD2 (6 bases each). The tail of the sequence fits TRBJ2-7 better, so the J call may be wrong. The V gene's germline CDR1 is SGHTA and CDR2 FQGNSA. This CDR3 has 14 amino acids. CDR3 protein: CASSLSCGDNEQYF. The CDR3 DNA sequence: TGTGCCAGCAGCTTATCTTGCGGGGACAATGAGCAGTACTTC.

This clonotype came up a few times. This chain links TRBV25-1 with TRBJ1-6, with D maybe TRBD1 (5 bases). The germline V gene encodes CDR1 MGHDK and CDR2 SYGVNS. V was shortened by 1 base and J by 14 bases, with 18 bases between the two germline ends. This CDR3 has 15 amino acids. The CDR3 is CASSESGDSWVSLHF. The CDR3 DNA reads TGTGCCAGCAGTGAATCCGGAGACAGTTGGGTTTCCCTCCACTTT.

The chain recombines TRBV7-9 with TRBJ2-3; D call uncertain. The CDR3 loop spans 14 amino acids. V gave up 8 bases and J gave up 0 bases, with 12 bases separating them. Germline-derived CDR1 and CDR2 are SEHNR and FQNEAQ (reference sequence). The CDR3 DNA sequence: TGTGCCAGCTCCTCGGATGCTAGCACAGATACGCAGTATTTT. As protein: CASSSDASTDTQYF.

CDR3 amino acids: CASSVAGDEQYF. The DNA for the CDR3 is TGTGCCAGCAGCGTAGCGGGTGACGAGCAGTACTTC. The genes are TRBV9 and TRBJ2-5; D is unresolved. The better agreement between TRBJ2-7 and the DNA end casts doubt on the J call. The CDR3 totals 12 residues. Per germline, CDR1 SGDLS and CDR2 YYNGEE.

This clonotype was seen ten or more times. The CDR3 protein is CASSQALGDYNEQFF. DNA for the CDR3: TGTGCCAGCAGCCAAGCACTCGGGGATTACAATGAGCAGTTCTTC. This sequence joins TRBV3-1 and TRBJ2-1, with a weak D call TRBD2 (5 bases). Between the trimmed V and J ends, which lost 1 base and 4 bases, there was a span of 11 bases. Germline values: CDR1 LGHDT, CDR2 YNNKEL (reference sequence). CDR3 size: 15 residues.

Points on this clonotype: A single base separates this from a much larger clone, so it may be a read error. The gene calls are TRBV12-3 or TRBV12-4 and TRBJ2-5; 12 bases line up with TRBD2. This CDR3 has 18 amino acids. V shed 5 bases and J 4 bases; nucleotides not matched to a gene: 14. CDR3 loop: CASSKTSGSSWGRETQYF. DNA for the CDR3: TGTGCCAGCAGTAAGACTAGCGGGAGTAGTTGGGGCCGAGAGACCCAGTACTTC.

V usage is TRBV2 and J usage is TRBJ2-3; D is perhaps TRBD1 (7 bases). Germline CDR1 SNHLY, CDR2 FYNNEI. The CDR3 runs to 14 residues. Trimming stripped 8 bases from V and 4 bases from J, with 16 bases between. As DNA, the CDR3 is TGTGCCAGCGACCAGGGGGGAGTCGCAGATACGCAGTATTTT. Residues: CASDQGGVADTQYF.

J is TRBJ2-5 and V is TRBV7-2; a weak D match, TRBD2 (5 bases). Germline V gives CDR1 SGHTA, CDR2 FQGNSA. There are 17 residues in the CDR3. Trimming took off 1 base at V and 5 bases at J, with 20 bases between the two ends. The CDR3 here is CASSLEAREYPSETQYF. The CDR3 DNA reads as TGTGCCAGCAGCTTAGAGGCGAGGGAGTACCCGAGTGAGACCCAGTACTTC.

The chain is built from TRBV27 and TRBJ2-3, with D uncertain. The CDR3 has 13 amino acids. The V gene's germline CDR1 is MNHEY and CDR2 SMNVEV (reference sequence). With 4 bases removed from V and 7 bases from J, the gap between germline ends came to 12 bases. DNA for the CDR3: TGTGCCAGCAGTTCGTGGGCCCCGAATACGCAGTATTTT. It codes for CASSSWAPNTQYF.

The table lists this clonotype with many counts. V usage is TRBV27 and J usage is TRBJ1-2, with unresolved D. CDR3 length: 14 amino acids. Germline CDR1 MNHEY, CDR2 SMNVEV (reference sequence). With 0 bases removed from V and 4 bases from J, the gap between germline ends came to 9 bases. The CDR3 DNA reads TGTGCCAGCAGTTTATCGCGCAGGTCCTATGGCTACACCTTC. Translating it yields CASSLSRRSYGYTF.

The chain recombines TRBV19 with TRBJ2-2; 8 nucleotides agree with TRBD1. Germline lookup yields CDR1 LNHDA and CDR2 SQIVND (reference sequence). The CDR3 contains 12 residues. Trimming removed 6 bases from V and 12 bases from J; junction bases left unmatched: 6. The CDR3 sequence is CASSKDRGQLFF. The CDR3 region has the DNA TGTGCCAGTAGCAAAGACAGGGGCCAGCTGTTTTTT.

This clonotype came up a few times. The chain recombines TRBV5-1 with TRBJ2-7; D uncertain. Gene TRBJ2-5 matches the end of the DNA better, so the J call may be wrong. CDR3 size: 15 residues. CDR1 is SGHRS, CDR2 YFSETQ, per germline. For the CDR3, the DNA is TGCGCCAGCAGCTTGGGACACCCCATGAGGGAGACCCAGTACTTC. It translates to CASSLGHPMRETQYF.

This clonotype has a handful of counts. This chain links TRBV29-1 with TRBJ2-2; a weak D match, TRBD1 (6 bases). CDR1 is SQVTM and CDR2 is ANQGSEA in the germline V gene. This CDR3 comprises 15 residues. The V end lost 2 bases, the J end lost 1 base, and 11 bases lay between the germline ends. The CDR3 DNA reads as TGCAGCGTTGAATATGGGACAAAGAACACCGGGGAGCTGTTTTTT. This translates into CSVEYGTKNTGELFF.

The chain carries TRBV7-9 and TRBJ1-2; no clear D gene. The ends were cut back, 5 bases at V and 8 bases at J, with 18 bases in the middle. Germline V lookup: CDR1 SEHNR, CDR2 FQNEAQ (reference sequence). The CDR3 is made up of 14 amino acids. CDR3 bases: TGTGCCAGCAGCCCCTTGACGGACTCATGGGGCTACACCTTC. Encoded protein: CASSPLTDSWGYTF.

This clonotype was found a few times. V is TRBV29-1 and J is TRBJ2-7, with TRBD1 matching over 8 bases. Germline V gene lookup returns CDR1 SQVTM and CDR2 ANQGSEA. V lost 6 bases, J lost 2 bases, and 6 bases stayed unmatched. The CDR3 has 13 amino acids. CDR3 nucleotides: TGCAGCGTCGCGATGACAGGGGCCTACGAGCAGTACTTC. Its protein is CSVAMTGAYEQYF.

This rearrangement joins TRBV20-1 to TRBJ1-6; no firm D call. V was clipped by 3 bases and J by 14 bases, with 8 bases between them. Germline V CDR1 and CDR2: DFQATT, SNEGSKA (reference sequence). The CDR3 runs 10 residues. The CDR3 loop is CSARGGSLHF. CDR3 bases: TGCAGTGCTAGGGGAGGATCCCTCCACTTT.

This clonotype was counted a few times. This sequence joins TRBV27 and TRBJ2-3; D call uncertain. Per the germline V gene, CDR1 is MNHEY and CDR2 is SMNVEV (reference sequence). Trimming removed 2 bases at V and 0 bases at J, with 9 bases between. The CDR3 contains 15 residues. As DNA, the CDR3 is TGTGCCAGCAGTTTACGGGCAGGCAGCACAGATACGCAGTATTTT. This gives the protein CASSLRAGSTDTQYF.

This clonotype was seen more than once but under ten times. V gene TRBV21-1 combines with J gene TRBJ2-7. TRBV21-1 corresponds to a pseudogene. This CDR3 comprises 15 residues. CDR3 residues: CASSKALCLSYEQYF. DNA for the CDR3: TGTGCCAGCAGCAAAGCGCTTTGTCTCTCTTACGAGCAGTACTTC.

The V and J genes are TRBV7-9 and TRBJ2-6; TRBD1 is a possible D gene (5 bases). The CDR3 has 16 residues. V shed 5 bases and J shed 0 bases, with 11 bases lying between them. From germline, CDR1 is SEHNR and CDR2 FQNEAQ (reference sequence). The CDR3 sequence: CASSQTTVSGANVLTF. Written as DNA, the CDR3 is TGTGCCAGCAGCCAAACGACAGTCTCTGGGGCCAACGTCCTGACTTTC. Filled out from reference TRBV7-9 and TRBJ2-6, the complete variable domain reads DTGVSQNPRHKITKRGQNVTFRCDPISEHNRLYWYRQTLGQGPEFLTYFQNEAQLEKSRLLSDRFSAERPKGSFSTLEIQRTEQGDSAMYLCASSQTTVSGANVLTFGAGSRLTVL.

The chain has TRBV5-5 and TRBJ2-5; 7 bases are a match to TRBD2. The J call is uncertain, as TRBJ2-7 better fits the DNA end. The CDR3 is made up of 14 amino acids. Germline assignment: CDR1 SGHKS and CDR2 YYEKEE (reference sequence). CDR3 loop: CASSFGTTSDEQYF. The CDR3 bases are TGTGCCAGCAGCTTCGGGACTACTTCCGACGAGCAGTACTTC.

There are a few counts of this clonotype. V and J are TRBV7-2 and TRBJ2-5; the match to TRBD1 covers 7 bases. This CDR3 comprises 14 residues. CDR1 is SGHTA and CDR2 is FQGNSA in the germline V gene. With V trimmed by 5 bases and J by 2 bases, 5 bases remained unmatched. CDR3: CASSQDRNQETQYF. The CDR3, as DNA: TGTGCCAGCAGCCAGGACAGGAATCAAGAGACCCAGTACTTC.

The chain is built from TRBV14 and TRBJ2-5, with 9 positions matching TRBD1. V dropped 4 bases and J dropped 5; count of bases not matched to a gene: 11. The CDR3 loop spans 16 amino acids. The germline gives CDR1 SGHDN, CDR2 FVKESK. CDR3 DNA sequence: TGTGCCAGCAGCCCCTACCATATGACAGGGGGGGAGACCCAGTACTTC. Amino acids: CASSPYHMTGGETQYF.

The CDR3 spells CASSPGANSYEQYF. The CDR3 region has the DNA TGTGCCAGCAGCCCAGGGGCCAACTCCTACGAGCAGTACTTC. This chain joins TRBV9 and TRBJ2-7; perhaps TRBD1 as D (6 bases). CDR1 is SGDLS and CDR2 is YYNGEE in the germline V gene. The CDR3 consists of 14 residues. V was clipped by 4 bases and J by 0 bases, with 11 bases between them.

This clonotype has just one count. The chain uses TRBV11-3 and TRBJ1-1; D gene ambiguous. V dropped 6 bases and J dropped 3 bases, with 11 bases sitting between them. The CDR3 length is 13 residues. Germline V gives CDR1 SGHNT, CDR2 YENEEA. The CDR3 DNA sequence: TGTGCCAGCAGTTTAATAGAGGACACTGAAGCTTTCTTT. Translated: CASSLIEDTEAFF. Full variable domain (rest looked up from reference TRBV11-3 and TRBJ1-1): EAGVVQSPRYKIIEKKQPVAFWCNPISGHNTLYWYLQNLGQGPELLIRYENEEAVDDSQLPKDRFSAERLKGVDSTLKIQPAELGDSAVYLCASSLIEDTEAFFGQGTRLTVV.

This sequence joins TRBV7-2 and TRBJ1-2; 9 bases line up with TRBD1. The CDR3 spans 14 residues. Germline lookup yields CDR1 SGHTA and CDR2 FQGNSA. With 5 bases clipped from V and 7 bases from J, the junction kept 8 bases outside the gene matches. Here the CDR3 reads CASSLVGGQGGYTF. CDR3 bases: TGTGCCAGCAGCCTCGTCGGGGGACAGGGTGGCTACACCTTC.

The CDR3 DNA reads as TGTGCCTGGACCCCCCCTAGACCGGGACAGATGAACACTGAAGCTTTCTTT. Encoded protein: CAWTPPRPGQMNTEAFF. V and J are TRBV30 and TRBJ1-1, with 7 positions matching TRBD1. CDR3 length: 17 amino acids. V trimming: 4 bases; J trimming: 0 bases; junction bases outside the gene matches: 14. CDR1 and CDR2 (germline): GTSNPN, SVGIG (reference sequence).

This rearrangement joins TRBV4-3 to TRBJ2-5; possible D gene TRBD1, 6 bases. With the DNA end fitting TRBJ2-7 better, the J assignment may be wrong. In germline, CDR1 is LGHNA, CDR2 YSLEER. The CDR3 extends over 15 amino acids. For the CDR3, the DNA is TGCGCCAGCAGCCAACGTATGGCAGGGGACCACGAGCAGTACTTC. Translation: CASSQRMAGDHEQYF.

In its sample, this clonotype was seen a few times. The chain couples TRBV7-9 to TRBJ1-2, with 10 bases lining up with TRBD1. The CDR3 is made up of 13 amino acids. V dropped 5 bases and J dropped 7; count of bases not matched to a gene: 4. Germline lookup yields CDR1 SEHNR and CDR2 FQNEAQ (reference sequence). In nucleotides, the CDR3 is TGTGCCAGCAGCCAGACAGGGGGCGTTGGCTACACCTTC. It yields the protein CASSQTGGVGYTF. Complete variable domain (other parts from reference TRBV7-9 and TRBJ1-2): DTGVSQNPRHKITKRGQNVTFRCDPISEHNRLYWYRQTLGQGPEFLTYFQNEAQLEKSRLLSDRFSAERPKGSFSTLEIQRTEQGDSAMYLCASSQTGGVGYTFGSGTRLTVV.